The 24 T cell receptor beta chains presented below share a single source sample, sequenced in a study of blood T cell repertoires in COVID-19. The assay was immunoSEQ multiplex PCR, and TCRdb's table has in-frame clones only and misses some. This table has more than 250,000 clones, around 90% appearing once. Sample: peripheral blood. The receptor set was obtained from a man in his fifties with active or convalescent COVID-19.

This rearrangement joins TRBV6-2 or TRBV6-3 to TRBJ1-4; D is unresolved. This CDR3 is built from 15 residues. Trimming stripped 2 bases from V and 4 bases from J, with 11 bases between. Germline V gives CDR1 MNHEY, CDR2 SVGEGT. The DNA for the CDR3 is TGTGCCAGCAGTTACGGGGAGCTGGGTAATGAAAAACTGTTTTTT. Translation: CASSYGELGNEKLFF.

The rearrangement uses TRBV10-3 and TRBJ1-1; 8 bases are shared with TRBD1. Looked up from germline, CDR1 is ENHRY and CDR2 is SYGVKD. J was trimmed by 3 bases and V by 7 bases; bases with no gene match: 7. This CDR3 spans 14 amino acids. This chain's CDR3 is CAIIKDRADTEAFF. The CDR3 DNA follows: TGTGCCATCATTAAGGACAGGGCGGACACTGAAGCTTTCTTT.

The chain couples TRBV6-5 to TRBJ1-5; D is ambiguous. The CDR3 sequence is 12 residues long. V lost 7 bases to trimming and J lost 4 bases, with 8 bases between them. CDR1 is MNHEY, CDR2 SVGAGI, per germline. The CDR3 DNA reads as TGTGCCAGCAAAACTTCTAATCAGCCCCAGCATTTT. Translated, it gives CASKTSNQPQHF.

This chain uses TRBV10-3 with TRBJ2-1; 9 bases match TRBD2. This CDR3 has 17 amino acids. CDR1 and CDR2 from the germline V gene are ENHRY and SYGVKD. The J segment lost 0 bases and the V segment lost 5 bases, leaving 8 bases of the junction unmatched. In DNA, the CDR3 is TGTGCCATCAGTAAAAGGGGACTAGCCGACTCCTACAATGAGCAGTTCTTC. It yields the protein CAISKRGLADSYNEQFF.

This clone came up once. The V gene is TRBV23-1, the J gene TRBJ2-1; TRBD2 agrees at 9 bases. TRBV23-1 is noted as an ORF with a role that remains uncertain. J gave up 9 bases and V 4 bases, and 13 bases lay outside the gene matches. The CDR3 extends over 16 amino acids. CDR3 DNA: TGCGCCAGCAGTCGCCCCCCGCGGGGGGGCCCATGTGAGCAGTTCTTC. Translation gives CASSRPPRGGPCEQFF.

This clone was observed once. The rearrangement links TRBV19 to TRBJ1-6, with 8 bases identical to TRBD1. Germline loops: CDR1 LNHDA, CDR2 SQIVND (reference sequence). With V trimmed by 5 bases and J by 7 bases, 7 bases remained unmatched. This CDR3 has 15 amino acids. The CDR3 sequence: CASSPMTGANSPLHF. CDR3 in DNA: TGTGCCAGTAGTCCCATGACAGGGGCAAATTCACCCCTCCACTTT.

The chain recombines TRBV28 with TRBJ1-1, with 7 bases fitting TRBD1. V was pared by 6 bases and J by 1 base, with 8 bases of the junction left unmatched. Germline V CDR1 and CDR2: MDHEN, SYDVKM. The CDR3 length is 15 residues. The CDR3 nucleotides are TGTGCCAGCAGCTATACAGGGGATTGGAACACTGAAGCTTTCTTT. Its protein is CASSYTGDWNTEAFF.

V usage is TRBV6-5 and J usage is TRBJ1-3; D is ambiguous. Germline V gives CDR1 MNHEY, CDR2 SVGAGI. The CDR3 covers 13 residues. Between the trimmed V and J ends, which lost 6 bases and 3 bases, there was a span of 9 bases. The CDR3 nucleotides are TGTGCCAGCAGCCGCCACGGTGGAAACACCATATATTTT. Translated, it gives CASSRHGGNTIYF.

This sequence joins TRBV28 and TRBJ1-6, with D possibly TRBD1 on 6 matching bases. This CDR3 is built from 16 residues. Germline CDR1 MDHEN, CDR2 SYDVKM. V lost 3 bases and J lost 7, with 16 bases in between. In DNA, the CDR3 is TGTGCCAGCAGTTTTCCCTCCGGGACAAGCAATTCACCCCTCCACTTT. This translates into CASSFPSGTSNSPLHF.

This chain uses TRBV30 with TRBJ1-5; maybe TRBD1 (5 bases). V lost 2 bases to trimming and J lost 11 bases, with 16 bases between them. The CDR3 extends over 13 amino acids. Germline values: CDR1 GTSNPN, CDR2 SVGIG (reference sequence). The CDR3 sequence is CAWSRRPPGAQHF. The CDR3, as DNA: TGTGCCTGGAGTCGTCGGCCTCCGGGGGCCCAGCATTTT.

This clone was recorded a few times. This CDR3 reads CASRRLAGPYNEQFF. CDR3 sequence (DNA): TGTGCCAGCAGAAGACTAGCGGGACCGTACAATGAGCAGTTCTTC. The rearrangement uses TRBV6-5 and TRBJ2-1; 11 bases line up with TRBD2. The V gene end was trimmed by 6 bases and the J gene end by 4 bases; junction bases not matched to a gene: 5. This CDR3 is 15 amino acids long. Germline V gene sequence: CDR1 MNHEY, CDR2 SVGAGI.

The chain uses TRBV3-1 (or the pseudogene TRBV3-2) and TRBJ2-1, with TRBD2 identical over 7 bases. The CDR3 loop spans 16 amino acids. Germline assignment: CDR1 LGHDT and CDR2 YNNKEL (reference sequence). With 1 base clipped from V and 5 bases from J, the junction kept 8 bases outside the gene matches. The CDR3 sequence: CASSQGLAGVNNEQFF. CDR3 coding DNA: TGTGCCAGCAGCCAAGGGTTAGCGGGCGTTAACAATGAGCAGTTCTTC.

This clone has just one count. The J gene is TRBJ2-7, the V gene TRBV30, with 11 positions matching TRBD2. The CDR3 runs to 13 residues. Per germline, CDR1 GTSNPN and CDR2 SVGIG (reference sequence). Trimming took 5 bases from V and 3 from J; bases not matched to a gene: 3. The CDR3, as DNA: TGTGCCTGGCACACTAGCGGGAGCTACGAGCAGTACTTC. Translating it yields CAWHTSGSYEQYF.

The chain recombines TRBV4-1 with TRBJ1-4, with D possibly matching TRBD1 (5 bases). This CDR3 region has 17 residues. Germline V gene sequence: CDR1 MGHRA, CDR2 YSYEKL. The V gene lost 1 base and the J gene lost 7 bases, with 19 bases spanning the gap. CDR3 coding DNA: TGCGCCAGCAGCCAAGGACGGGGGGGTCAGCGATTTGAAAAACTGTTTTTT. Translation gives CASSQGRGGQRFEKLFF.

The chain recombines TRBV2 with TRBJ1-3, with TRBD1 as a possible D gene (6 bases). Trimming removed 6 bases at V and 4 bases at J, with 19 bases between. The CDR3 covers 16 residues. Germline CDR1 is SNHLY and CDR2 is FYNNEI. The CDR3 nucleotides are TGTGCCAGCAGGGGAAATCAACCGGGACACGGAAACACCATATATTTT. Protein product: CASRGNQPGHGNTIYF. The complete variable domain, with remaining parts taken from reference TRBV2 and TRBJ1-3, reads EPEVTQTPSHQVTQMGQEVILRCVPISNHLYFYWYRQILGQKVEFLVSFYNNEISEKSEIFDDQFSVERPDGSNFTLKIRSTKLEDSAMYFCASRGNQPGHGNTIYFGEGSWLTVV.

The chain joins TRBV28 to TRBJ1-5; D ambiguous. Germline V gives CDR1 MDHEN, CDR2 SYDVKM. V lost 1 base to trimming and J lost 6 bases, with 10 bases between them. The CDR3 is made up of 14 amino acids. CDR3 sequence reads: CASSLSISGQPQHF. CDR3 nucleotide sequence: TGTGCCAGCAGTTTATCGATTTCGGGTCAGCCCCAGCATTTT.

DNA of the CDR3: TGTGCCAGCCGACTAGCGGGAGGATCCAATGAGCAGTTCTTC. It specifies CASRLAGGSNEQFF. The V call is TRBV6-5, the J call TRBJ2-1, with TRBD2 matching over 13 bases. CDR1 is MNHEY and CDR2 is SVGAGI in the germline V gene. V dropped 8 bases and J dropped 6; count of bases not matched to a gene: 4. The CDR3 is 14 residues long.

This chain connects TRBV6-5 to TRBJ2-3; 7 nucleotides agree with TRBD2. CDR3 length: 14 amino acids. Germline lookup yields CDR1 MNHEY and CDR2 SVGAGI. With V trimmed by 9 bases and J by 3 bases, 9 bases remained unmatched. The DNA for the CDR3 is TGTGCCAGTACCGGGACCGGGGGGACAGATACGCAGTATTTT. Translating gives CASTGTGGTDTQYF.

This sequence joins TRBV19 and TRBJ2-5, with D maybe TRBD1 (5 bases). The germline V and J ends were trimmed by 7 bases and 3 bases, with 12 bases remaining between them. The CDR3 runs to 13 residues. Looked up from germline, CDR1 is LNHDA and CDR2 is SQIVND (reference sequence). CDR3 coding DNA: TGTGCCAGTAACACGGCCAGGGAAGAGACCCAGTACTTC. Amino acids: CASNTAREETQYF. Filled out from reference TRBV19 and TRBJ2-5, the complete variable domain reads DGGITQSPKYLFRKEGQNVTLSCEQNLNHDAMYWYRQDPGQGLRLIYYSQIVNDFQKGDIAEGYSVSREKKESFPLTVTSAQKNPTAFYLCASNTAREETQYFGPGTRLLVL.

CDR3 in DNA: TGTGCCAGCAGCTTCGACAGGGTTAATTCACCCCTCCACTTT. Protein sequence: CASSFDRVNSPLHF. The rearrangement joins TRBV5-6 to TRBJ1-6, with 7 positions matching TRBD1. V gave up 2 bases and J gave up 6 bases; unmatched junction bases: 2. The CDR3 has 14 residues. Germline values: CDR1 SGHDT, CDR2 YYEEEE.

The chain is built from TRBV15 and TRBJ1-5, with D unresolved. Trimming removed 0 bases from V and 4 bases from J, with 13 bases in between. From germline, CDR1 is LNHNV and CDR2 YYDKDF (reference sequence). The CDR3 contains 16 residues. The CDR3 region has the DNA TGTGCCACCAGCAGAGATCAGAACGGAGGAAATCAGCCCCAGCATTTT. Translated, it gives CATSRDQNGGNQPQHF.

This chain uses TRBV6-5 with TRBJ1-1; 7 bases line up with TRBD1. The CDR3 runs 15 residues. Germline-derived CDR1 and CDR2 are MNHEY and SVGAGI. V lost 2 bases and J lost 4; bases outside the gene matches: 7. The CDR3 DNA follows: TGTGCCAGCAGTTACACCGAACAGGGGAGCACTGAAGCTTTCTTT. This encodes CASSYTEQGSTEAFF.

The chain carries TRBV6-4 and TRBJ2-2; no definite D call. Germline V gene lookup returns CDR1 MRHNA and CDR2 SNTAGT. This CDR3 is 14 amino acids long. V was pared by 3 bases and J by 2 bases, with 7 bases between. CDR3 coding DNA: TGTGCCAGCAGTGAGCAGCGTAACACCGGGGAGCTGTTTTTT. This encodes CASSEQRNTGELFF.

This chain connects TRBV18 to TRBJ1-4; no definite D call. The CDR3 is 15 residues long. Germline CDR1 and CDR2: KGHSH and LQKENI. Trimming removed 5 bases at V and 0 bases at J, with 10 bases between. The CDR3 nucleotides are TGTGCCAGCTCATCCAGAGGTGCAACTAATGAAAAACTGTTTTTT. It translates to CASSSRGATNEKLFF.